A single sample is the source of the 26 T cell receptor beta chains below, sequenced in a study of T cells after yellow fever vaccination. TCRdb reprocessed the 5' RACE reads with MiXCR, giving one entry per CDR3 protein. The data contain hundreds of thousands of distinct CDR3 sequences, 9% to 15% of them singletons. The source was PBMCs, collected on the day of the yellow fever booster vaccination. All receptors come from a man younger than 40 who received the YFV17D yellow fever vaccine.

This clonotype was recorded a few times. The V gene is TRBV19, the J gene TRBJ2-1, with D hard to call. The germline V and J ends were trimmed by 5 bases and 7 bases, with 9 bases remaining between them. The CDR3 sequence is 12 residues long. Germline CDR1 is LNHDA and CDR2 is SQIVND (reference sequence). CDR3 in amino acids: CASSAVGNEQFF. CDR3 DNA sequence: TGTGCCAGTAGTGCCGTGGGGAATGAGCAGTTCTTC.

The rearrangement uses TRBV5-1 and TRBJ2-1; D perhaps matches TRBD2 (6 bases). This CDR3 contains 15 residues. V was cut by 1 base and J by 4 bases, with 12 bases left in between. Germline-derived CDR1 and CDR2 are SGHRS and YFSETQ. The CDR3 DNA sequence: TGCGCCAGCAGCTTGCCGGGACTTGAATACAATGAGCAGTTCTTC. As protein: CASSLPGLEYNEQFF.

This clonotype was found many times. The rearrangement links TRBV5-1 to TRBJ2-7; no clear D. V lost 1 base to trimming and J lost 2 bases, with 7 bases between them. Per the germline V gene, CDR1 is SGHRS and CDR2 is YFSETQ. This CDR3 has 13 amino acids. The CDR3, as DNA: TGCGCCAGCAGCTTGCCCGCGACCTACGAGCAGTACTTC. Its protein is CASSLPATYEQYF. Complete variable domain (other parts from reference TRBV5-1 and TRBJ2-7): KAGVTQTPRYLIKTRGQQVTLSCSPISGHRSVSWYQQTPGQGLQFLFEYFSETQRNKGNFPGRFSGRQFSNSRSEMNVSTLELGDSALYLCASSLPATYEQYFGPGTRLTVT.

The rearrangement links TRBV11-1 to TRBJ2-1; possible D gene TRBD2, 6 bases. V lost 5 bases and J lost 7, with 21 bases in between. Germline V gene lookup returns CDR1 SGHAT and CDR2 FQDESV (reference sequence). The CDR3 covers 16 residues. The CDR3 DNA reads as TGTGCCAGCAGCCATGAGGGTAGCGGCCTAGGGAATGAGCAGTTCTTC. It specifies CASSHEGSGLGNEQFF.

J is TRBJ1-5 and V is TRBV6-5, with no clear D. This CDR3 is 15 amino acids long. V lost 4 bases and J lost 9, with 19 bases in between. CDR1 is MNHEY and CDR2 is SVGAGI in the germline V gene. CDR3 nucleotide sequence: TGTGCCAGCAGTTCCTCCTTGGAAGGGCCGTGGCCCCAGCATTTT. Its protein is CASSSSLEGPWPQHF.

This clonotype was counted only a few times. The chain links TRBV29-1 to TRBJ2-3, with 9 nucleotides matching TRBD1. This CDR3 region has 13 residues. Germline V CDR1 and CDR2: SQVTM, ANQGSEA. J lost 6 bases, V lost 5 bases, and 6 bases had no gene match. The CDR3 protein is CSVRDRVGDTQYF. As DNA, the CDR3 is TGCAGCGTTCGGGACAGGGTCGGCGATACGCAGTATTTT.

In nucleotides, the CDR3 is TGTGCCAGCAGCTTTGGTTCTCCGGACTACAATGAGCAGTTCTTC. Encoded protein: CASSFGSPDYNEQFF. The V gene is TRBV7-9, the J gene TRBJ2-1, with D unclear. Germline loops: CDR1 SEHNR, CDR2 FQNEAQ (reference sequence). V was trimmed by 3 bases and J by 3 bases, leaving 12 bases between them. The CDR3 totals 15 residues.

CDR3 bases: TGCGCCAGCAGCTTGGAAGTAGCGGGCAATGAGCAGTTCTTC. This sequence encodes CASSLEVAGNEQFF. The chain carries TRBV5-1 and TRBJ2-1, with 7 bases lining up with TRBD2. Germline CDR1 is SGHRS and CDR2 is YFSETQ. Losses at the gene ends were 0 bases for V and 6 bases for J; bases not matched to a gene: 3. There are 14 residues in the CDR3. Drawing the rest from reference TRBV5-1 and TRBJ2-1, the complete variable domain is KAGVTQTPRYLIKTRGQQVTLSCSPISGHRSVSWYQQTPGQGLQFLFEYFSETQRNKGNFPGRFSGRQFSNSRSEMNVSTLELGDSALYLCASSLEVAGNEQFFGPGTRLTVL.

This clonotype was detected ten times or more. This chain uses TRBV7-9 with TRBJ2-7; D might be TRBD1 (6 bases). The CDR3 has 12 amino acids. The V end lost 2 bases, the J end lost 7 bases, and 9 bases lay between the germline ends. The V gene's germline CDR1 is SEHNR and CDR2 FQNEAQ (reference sequence). This CDR3 reads CASSLTGIEQYF. The CDR3 DNA follows: TGTGCCAGCAGCTTAACAGGGATTGAGCAGTACTTC.

V and J are TRBV7-2 and TRBJ2-3; D gene ambiguous. Germline lookup yields CDR1 SGHTA and CDR2 FQGNSA. V was trimmed by 3 bases and J by 5 bases, leaving 9 bases between them. The CDR3 spans 13 residues. CDR3 residues: CASSLSDGDTQYF. CDR3 DNA sequence: TGTGCCAGCAGCTTGAGCGATGGAGATACGCAGTATTTT.

This clonotype was seen ten or more times. The J gene is TRBJ2-7, the V gene TRBV7-2, with 8 bases identical to TRBD2. Germline CDR1 SGHTA, CDR2 FQGNSA. V shed 1 base, J shed 1 base, and the junction held 0 bases outside the gene matches. CDR3 length: 14 amino acids. CDR3 sequence reads: CASSLGGRSYEQYF. The CDR3 DNA is TGTGCCAGCAGCTTAGGCGGGAGGTCCTACGAGCAGTACTTC.

The V call is TRBV6-2 or TRBV6-3, the J call TRBJ2-7; 9 positions match TRBD1. The CDR3 is 15 amino acids. Germline V CDR1 and CDR2: MNHEY, SVGEGT. The V gene end was trimmed by 2 bases and the J gene end by 5 bases; junction bases not matched to a gene: 7. CDR3 loop: CASSYRRTGVHEQYF. The DNA of the CDR3 is TGTGCCAGCAGTTACCGAAGGACAGGGGTCCACGAGCAGTACTTC.

This clonotype has a handful of counts. Written as DNA, the CDR3 is TGTGCCATCAGTGCCTCGGGGAGAGACTCTGGAAACACCATATATTTT. It is translated as CAISASGRDSGNTIYF. The chain is built from TRBV10-3 and TRBJ1-3; D unresolved. CDR3 size: 16 residues. V lost 4 bases to trimming and J lost 0 bases, with 13 bases between them. Germline CDR1 is ENHRY and CDR2 is SYGVKD.

This clonotype has just a few counts. This sequence joins TRBV12-3 or TRBV12-4 and TRBJ2-1; a weak D match, TRBD2 (5 bases). V was cut by 7 bases and J by 9 bases, with 13 bases left in between. This CDR3 contains 12 residues. CDR3 residues: CASTRTRGEQFF. CDR3 coding DNA: TGTGCCAGCACCCGAACTCGGGGTGAGCAGTTCTTC.

This rearrangement joins TRBV6-5 to TRBJ1-4; D possibly corresponds to TRBD1 (5 bases). V was trimmed by 0 bases and J by 7 bases, leaving 15 bases between them. From germline, CDR1 is MNHEY and CDR2 SVGAGI. The CDR3 consists of 16 residues. CDR3 bases: TGTGCCAGCAGTTACTCGATAGGGGCCCTGGGTGAAAAACTGTTTTTT. Protein product: CASSYSIGALGEKLFF.

This clonotype was counted many times. Mismatch with germline at one junction end may stem from a read error. The chain combines TRBV18 with TRBJ2-7; D gene ambiguous. This CDR3 has 12 residues. Germline CDR1 KGHSH, CDR2 LQKENI. The CDR3 reads CASSPPSYEQYF. For the CDR3, the DNA is TGCGCCAGCAGCCCTCCATCATACGAGCAGTACTTC.

The table lists this clonotype with a few counts. In nucleotides, the CDR3 is TGTGCCAGCAGCCAAGGTATACTAGCGGGGTCCCCCCACGAGCAGTACTTC. This translates into CASSQGILAGSPHEQYF. The rearrangement links TRBV3-1 to TRBJ2-7; 10 bases match TRBD2. The CDR3 is 17 residues long. V was clipped by 1 base and J by 5 bases; unmatched bases: 11. Germline V gene lookup returns CDR1 LGHDT and CDR2 YNNKEL (reference sequence).

The V call is TRBV12-3 or TRBV12-4, the J call TRBJ2-1; 9 bases are shared with TRBD1. V trimming: 6 bases; J trimming: 5 bases; junction bases outside the gene matches: 5. CDR3 size: 14 residues. The chain's CDR3 is CASRGTGMNNEQFF. The CDR3 DNA reads TGTGCCAGCAGGGGGACAGGGATGAACAATGAGCAGTTCTTC.

This clonotype showed up just a few times. The genes are TRBV28 and TRBJ2-7; TRBD1 matches 7 bases. The J segment lost 3 bases and the V segment lost 10 bases, leaving 6 bases of the junction unmatched. CDR3 length equals 12 residues. Per the germline V gene, CDR1 is MDHEN and CDR2 is SYDVKM. For the CDR3, the DNA is TGTGCCACCTCGGGGACAGACTACGAGCAGTACTTC. This encodes CATSGTDYEQYF.

This clonotype was detected only a few times. The chain combines TRBV11-2 with TRBJ2-1, with a tentative D call TRBD2 (6 bases). The CDR3 consists of 16 residues. V gave up 4 bases and J gave up 9 bases, with 22 bases separating them. Germline CDR1 SGHAT, CDR2 FQNNGV. DNA for the CDR3: TGTGCCAGCAGCTCCTCCCTCCTGGCGGGAATCGTTGAGCAGTTCTTC. This sequence encodes CASSSSLLAGIVEQFF.

This sequence joins TRBV7-2 and TRBJ2-7; 10 bases are shared with TRBD2. The CDR3 loop spans 14 amino acids. Germline V gives CDR1 SGHTA, CDR2 FQGNSA. The ends lost 8 bases at V and 3 bases at J; junction bases unmatched: 7. The CDR3 nucleotides are TGTGCCAGCCAGGGGGTAGCGGGAGGCTACGAGCAGTACTTC. This codes for CASQGVAGGYEQYF.

V usage is TRBV20-1 and J usage is TRBJ1-2; no definite D call. The CDR3 sequence is 10 residues long. The germline gives CDR1 DFQATT, CDR2 SNEGSKA (reference sequence). V was pared by 8 bases and J by 12 bases, with 16 bases between. This chain's CDR3 is CSSRPSLHTF. Here the CDR3 DNA reads TGCAGTAGTAGGCCGTCTCTGCACACCTTC.

There are a few counts of this clonotype. This rearrangement joins TRBV9 to TRBJ2-7, with D hard to call. V shed 3 bases and J shed 6 bases, with 16 bases lying between them. CDR3 length: 14 residues. Germline lookup yields CDR1 SGDLS and CDR2 YYNGEE. CDR3 protein: CASSAEWKTSEQYF. CDR3 bases: TGTGCCAGCAGCGCCGAGTGGAAAACCTCCGAGCAGTACTTC.

The chain has TRBV29-1 and TRBJ2-1, with 9 bases aligning to TRBD2. In germline, CDR1 is SQVTM, CDR2 ANQGSEA. Trimming cost V 5 bases and J 0 bases; bases outside gene matches: 5. CDR3 length equals 15 residues. This chain's CDR3 is CSVPREGGSYNEQFF. The CDR3 region has the DNA TGCAGCGTTCCGCGGGAGGGGGGCTCCTACAATGAGCAGTTCTTC.

This chain links TRBV20-1 with TRBJ2-5; D ambiguous. The CDR3 runs to 10 residues. V lost 6 bases to trimming and J lost 9 bases, with 11 bases between them. Germline CDR1 DFQATT, CDR2 SNEGSKA (reference sequence). CDR3 sequence (DNA): TGCAGTGCGCCCCCCTCGGCCCAGTACTTC. This codes for CSAPPSAQYF.

There are a few counts of this clonotype. The chain carries TRBV4-3 and TRBJ2-3; 10 bases are a match to TRBD2. The junction had 7 bases not matched to a gene; V was cut back by 1 base and J by 6 bases. The CDR3 covers 16 residues. Germline loops: CDR1 LGHNA, CDR2 YSLEER. The CDR3 bases are TGCGCCAGCAGCCAAGCCCTAGCGGGAGCAGTGGATACGCAGTATTTT. Protein sequence: CASSQALAGAVDTQYF.